This TCR beta chain came from a study of T-cell reconstitution after alpha-beta-depleted transplantation in children. CDR3 length: 15 residues. Germline loops: CDR1 LNHDA, CDR2 SQIVND (reference sequence). V dropped 5 bases and J dropped 6 bases, with 16 bases sitting between them. TCRbeta library construction was performed incorporating unique molecular identifiers. TCRdb re-derived calls from the PCR reads in MiXCR, one entry per CDR3 protein. The table has around 370,000 distinct CDR3 sequences, 10% to 13% seen once. There are a few counts of this clonotype. The receptor's source is a human donor who donated a stem cell graft to a child with acute lymphoblastic leukemia. The sample in question was PBMCs from the stem cell graft donor, obtained from the stem cell graft. The chain is built from TRBV19 and TRBJ2-2; D ambiguous. The CDR3 sequence: CASSPRPRTPGELFF. In nucleotides, the CDR3 is TGTGCCAGTAGTCCCAGACCTCGAACACCCGGGGAGCTGTTTTTT.